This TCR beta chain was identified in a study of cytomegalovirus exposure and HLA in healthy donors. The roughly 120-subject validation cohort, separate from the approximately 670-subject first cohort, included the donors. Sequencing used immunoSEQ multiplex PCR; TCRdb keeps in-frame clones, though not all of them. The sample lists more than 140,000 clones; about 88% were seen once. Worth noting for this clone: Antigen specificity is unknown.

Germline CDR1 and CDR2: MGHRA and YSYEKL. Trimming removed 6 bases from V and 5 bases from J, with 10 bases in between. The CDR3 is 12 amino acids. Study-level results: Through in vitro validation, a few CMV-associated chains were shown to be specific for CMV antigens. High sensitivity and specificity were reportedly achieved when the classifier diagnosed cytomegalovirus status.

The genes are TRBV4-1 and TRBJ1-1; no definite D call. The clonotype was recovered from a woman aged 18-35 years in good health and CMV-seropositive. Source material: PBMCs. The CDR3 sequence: CASSQLPTEAFF. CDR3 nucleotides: TGCGCCAGCAGTCAACTTCCGACTGAAGCTTTCTTT.